This is a list of T cell receptor beta chains from one sample in a study of cytomegalovirus exposure and HLA in healthy donors. Produced via immunoSEQ multiplex PCR; TCRdb's table is partial and in-frame only. This sample has 200,000 to 250,000 clones; roughly 90% occur once, and the top ten carry roughly 1%. The sequencing sample was made of PBMCs. All receptors derive from a woman aged 18-35 years in good health and CMV-seronegative. The CDR3 runs from the conserved cysteine through the conserved F or W. Each record gives: V gene, clone size, J gene, CDR3 protein. Rows give clone size only sometimes, using once, few, many, or a class for an expanded clone.

TRBV7-9	-	TRBJ2-7	CASSFDRDREQYF
TRBV7-7	-	TRBJ1-1	CASSLGQGMNTEAFF
TRBV5-8	-	TRBJ2-2	CASSLGGTSGLTGELFF
TRBV6-1	-	TRBJ1-4	CASSAGGTNEKLFF
TRBV2	-	TRBJ1-4	CASSEGSTGREKLFF
TRBV6-5	-	TRBJ2-7	CASSYDISTSYEQYF
TRBV6-4	-	TRBJ2-5	CASSDSRREWGETQYF
TRBV6-5	-	TRBJ1-2	CASTWEGSLGGYTF
TRBV13	once	TRBJ2-4	CASSSQTGINIQYF
TRBV5-4	-	TRBJ2-7	CASSSRDRLTYEQYF
TRBV5-1	-	TRBJ2-2	CASSFGDRNTGELFF
TRBV18	-	TRBJ1-4	CASSPGDRAGEKLFF
TRBV19	-	TRBJ1-6	CASSRGQYNSPLHF
TRBV4-1	-	TRBJ1-4	CASSHPQGANEKLFF
TRBV4-1	-	TRBJ2-7	CASSQLAGAYEQYF
TRBV7-2	-	TRBJ2-4	CASSFSGGAKNIQYF
TRBV10-2	-	TRBJ2-5	CASSATSQETQYF
TRBV7-9	-	TRBJ1-1	CSSIDTGYRAFF
TRBV19	-	TRBJ2-2	CASSSGSTGELFF
TRBV18	-	TRBJ1-1	CASSPFPGQMNTEAFF
TRBV7-2	-	-	CASSLPWGYEQYF
TRBV4-2	-	TRBJ2-7	CASSQDLGAYEQYF
TRBV2	-	TRBJ2-4	CASSEETAVTKYF
TRBV5-6	few	TRBJ2-7	CASSSSDWYYEQYF
TRBV7-9	-	TRBJ2-5	CASSQTGGGETQYF
TRBV18	-	TRBJ2-7	CASSLLIEYEQYF
TRBV27	-	TRBJ2-6	CASSSLLGANVLTF
TRBV5-4	-	TRBJ2-3	CASSFRGSSTDTQYF
TRBV6-1	once	TRBJ2-7	CASRKGPPSYEQYF
TRBV7-9	-	TRBJ2-3	CASSRAGGLTDTQYF
TRBV7-9	few	TRBJ1-2	CASSFGTPKNYGYTF
TRBV5-4	-	TRBJ2-2	CASSFSLAAGELFF
TRBV19	-	TRBJ1-1	CASSIGGGDTEAFF
TRBV7-9	-	TRBJ2-1	CASSLEHGRHEQFF
TRBV7-3	-	TRBJ2-5	CASSTGVEETQYF
TRBV30	few	TRBJ1-2	CAWSVGGNNYGYTF
TRBV5-5	-	TRBJ2-4	CASSFTRTGGSKAKNIQYF
TRBV7-9	-	TRBJ1-1	CASRSYRGNTEAFF
TRBV7-3	few	TRBJ2-7	CASSLGTGFHEQYF
TRBV7-6	few	TRBJ2-2	CASRSTGGASAGELFF
TRBV11-1	once	TRBJ1-4	CASSPRLGNEKLFF
TRBV9	-	TRBJ2-3	CASSVGGSIGADTQYF
TRBV18	-	TRBJ1-6	CASQGSYNSPLHF
TRBV25-1	-	TRBJ1-1	CASASPGQGGTEAFF
TRBV30	once	TRBJ1-3	CAWSRQDSGNTRRWF
TRBV27	once	TRBJ1-1	CASTTGVSGTEAFF
TRBV25-1	-	TRBJ2-7	CASSDRNRGRGQQYF
TRBV15	-	TRBJ2-1	CATSRGASNEQFF
TRBV5-1	once	TRBJ2-1	CASSFTSGAYNEQFF
TRBV25-1	-	TRBJ2-7	CASSEFVAGGEQYF
TRBV18	-	TRBJ1-1	CASSSNGAQPDTEAFF
TRBV15	-	TRBJ2-1	CATSFTSGPSSNEQFF
TRBV10-3	once	TRBJ2-2	CAIRTRDTGELFF
TRBV7-9	-	TRBJ1-3	CASSPKLKAGTGLGNTIYF
TRBV14	-	TRBJ2-1	CASSGLAGSAEQFF
TRBV6-6	-	-	CASSQRQGYEQYF
TRBV6-6	-	TRBJ2-7	CASSYSGQGANF
TRBV5-8	-	TRBJ2-5	CASSFARPGTSGGDQETQYF
TRBV5-1	-	TRBJ2-7	CASMALGLSIDEQYF